Given below is one TCR beta chain in context. Its antigen has not been determined. Qualities for individual bases were not recorded, and no much larger clone is one base off. This sample stems from a study of T cells after yellow fever vaccination (dated by TCRdb to about 2019). Notes on the research overall: The SMART-Seq v4 Ultra Low Input RNA kit was used to prepare libraries from fractions with low cell numbers. To follow T-cell clones before and after both primary and booster YFV17D yellow fever vaccination, bulk TCR alpha and beta repertoires underwent longitudinal sequencing. The cohort comprised two healthy male donors, one aged 18 to 29 and one aged 30 to 40 years. Blood was drawn at multiple timepoints before and after primary and secondary immunization, with bulk PBMC replicates and cell subsets isolated. The investigation overall reported the following: The secondary T-cell response was found to be weaker but faster than the primary response, with a peak reached on day 5 rather than on day 15. Because the study included only a couple of donors, the extent to which the findings can be generalized is limited. Because abundant contaminating clonotypes from the bulk population could be contained in FACS-sorted repertoires, computational filtering was required. A small fraction of clonotypes showed up in both the CD4 and CD8 compartments, probably as a result of convergent recombination. After the booster, most clones that had expanded after primary vaccination were detected again (around 95% of CD4 and 88% of CD8), suggesting broad maintenance of memory.

For sequencing, an Illumina NovaSeq 6000 was employed. TCR cDNA was synthesized by 5'RACE template switching, through which a universal primer site and unique molecular identifiers were introduced. cDNA synthesis was primed from both the TCR alpha and TCR beta constant segments. Library amplification involved two PCR steps, and the second step added sample barcodes and sequencing adapters. Sequencing of libraries was done on Illumina HiSeq 2500 (2x100 bp) or NovaSeq (2x150 bp). The paper's processing steps were these. MIGEC handled demultiplexing of reads and collapsing into UMI consensus sequences, while MiXCR performed V(D)J alignment. Using edgeR on replicate PBMC samples, clonotypes were called vaccine-responding if FDR was below 0.01 and the log2 fold change was above 5 up to day 15. CD4 or CD8 identity was assigned to each bulk clonotype according to whether the clonotype was present at higher abundance in the sequenced CD4 repertoire or the sequenced CD8 repertoire. Through fastp at Q25 and MiXCR, TCRdb rebuilt clones from the public reads, retaining in-frame beta chains. Entries that share a CDR3 protein sequence are merged under the most common genes and DNA. TCRdb, rather than the study authors, made the V and J calls. This sample is represented by about 99,000 distinct CDR3 sequences; 4.5% to 6% of them were singletons. Clones ranked in the top ten supply more than 40% of the sample.

The germline V and J ends show losses of 8 bases and 4 bases respectively, and no gene match explains 12 bases of the junction. The CDR3 has 15 amino acids, counting the end cysteine and phenylalanine. This entry keeps only the CDR3 DNA: 45 bases, framed from base 1. Per the publication, the treatment or condition label means: live attenuated yellow fever vaccine strain. PBMCs were isolated from peripheral blood using a standard Ficoll-Paque protocol. Dynabeads CD4 and CD8 positive selection kits were used to isolate CD4 and CD8 T-cell fractions. TriZol was used to extract RNA from bulk PBMCs, from CD4 and CD8 fractions, and from dextramer-positive and dextramer-negative fractions.

The chain uses TRBV12-3 or TRBV12-4 and TRBJ2-3; 7 middle bases align to TRBD2. The sequencing used CD8+ T cells sorted from PBMCs, collected 10 days after the yellow fever booster vaccination. The source is a man between 18 and 29 years old who received the YFV17D yellow fever vaccine. The CDR3 region reads CASGRTRPPADTQYF. The nucleotides read TGTGCCAGCGGGCGGACTAGGCCCCCGGCAGATACGCAGTATTTT.